This TCR beta chain comes out of a study of identical twins. To note about this clonotype: Its antigen is still unknown.

TCRdb reprocessed the 5' RACE reads via MiXCR and lists one record per CDR3 protein. The sample comprises around 960,000 distinct CDR3 sequences, roughly 12% of which are singletons, and about 1.5% rests with the top ten. V was pared by 5 bases and J by 9 bases, with 13 bases of the junction left unmatched. Germline-derived CDR1 and CDR2 are LNHNV and YYDKDF (reference sequence). The CDR3 totals 17 residues. Study findings and constraints: The same donors were not followed; conclusions instead depended on cross-sectional statistical analysis.

The sample was also reused in another study, on yellow fever vaccine responses in identical twins.

The receptor was derived from a woman between 18 and 29 years old in good health. Sequenced material: PBMCs. V is TRBV15 and J is TRBJ2-1; 13 bases line up with TRBD2. The CDR3 DNA sequence: TGTGCCACCAGCGCATATTCCGGGACTAGCGGGATCGGTGAGCAGTTCTTC. It is translated as CATSAYSGTSGIGEQFF.